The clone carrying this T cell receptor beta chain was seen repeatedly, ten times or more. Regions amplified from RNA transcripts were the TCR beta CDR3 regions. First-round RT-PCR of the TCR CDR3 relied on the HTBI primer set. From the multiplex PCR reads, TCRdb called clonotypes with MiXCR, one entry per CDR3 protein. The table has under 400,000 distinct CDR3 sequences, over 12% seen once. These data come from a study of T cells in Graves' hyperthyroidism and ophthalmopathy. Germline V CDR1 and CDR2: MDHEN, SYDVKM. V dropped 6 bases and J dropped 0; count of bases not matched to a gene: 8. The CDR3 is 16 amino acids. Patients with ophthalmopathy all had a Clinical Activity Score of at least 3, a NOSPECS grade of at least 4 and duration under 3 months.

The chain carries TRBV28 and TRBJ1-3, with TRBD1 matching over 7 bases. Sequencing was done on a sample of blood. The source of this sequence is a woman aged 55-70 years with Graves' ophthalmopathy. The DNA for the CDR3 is TGTGCCAGCAGCCTCGCAGGGGGAATCTCTGGAAACACCATATATTTT. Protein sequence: CASSLAGGISGNTIYF.